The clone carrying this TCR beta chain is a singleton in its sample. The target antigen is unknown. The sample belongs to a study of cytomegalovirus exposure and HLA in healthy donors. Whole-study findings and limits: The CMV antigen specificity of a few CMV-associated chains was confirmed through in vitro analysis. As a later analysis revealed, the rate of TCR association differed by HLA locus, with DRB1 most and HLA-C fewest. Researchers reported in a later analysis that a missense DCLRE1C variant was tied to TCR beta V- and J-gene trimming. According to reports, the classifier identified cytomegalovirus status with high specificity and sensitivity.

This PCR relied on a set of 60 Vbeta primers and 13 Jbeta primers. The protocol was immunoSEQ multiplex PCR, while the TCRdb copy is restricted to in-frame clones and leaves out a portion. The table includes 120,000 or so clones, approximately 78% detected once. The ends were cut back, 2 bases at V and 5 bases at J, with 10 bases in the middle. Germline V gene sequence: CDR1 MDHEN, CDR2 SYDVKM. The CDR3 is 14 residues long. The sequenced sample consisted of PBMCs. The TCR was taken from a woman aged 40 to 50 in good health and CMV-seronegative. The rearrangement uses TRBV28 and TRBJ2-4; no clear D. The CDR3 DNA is TGTGCCAGCAGTTTAAGTGGTGGCCAAAACATTCAGTACTTC. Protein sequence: CASSLSGGQNIQYF. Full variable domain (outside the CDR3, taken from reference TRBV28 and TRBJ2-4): DVKVTQSSRYLVKRTGEKVFLECVQDMDHENMFWYRQDPGLGLRLIYFSYDVKMKEKGDIPEGYSVSREKKERFSLILESASTNQTSMYLCASSLSGGQNIQYFGAGTRLSVL.